One and the same sample provided the 15 T cell receptor beta chains below, sequenced in a study of blood T cell repertoires in COVID-19. This table comes from immunoSEQ multiplex PCR, and its TCRdb copy is limited to in-frame clones, with some not included. Seen here are 150,000 to 200,000 clones, around four fifths observed once, and the top ten hold around 19%. The sample was peripheral blood. Source of these receptors: a woman at least 80 years old with acute or convalescent COVID-19.

The rearrangement uses TRBV21-1 and TRBJ2-2; no DNA check was done on the table's D call, TRBD2. TRBV21-1 is deemed a pseudogene. The CDR3 has 11 residues. As DNA, the CDR3 is TGTGCCACGAGGGACACCGGGGAGCTGTTTTTT. Its translation: CATRDTGELFF.

This clone appeared once. The V gene is TRBV18, the J gene TRBJ2-1; D may be TRBD2 (6 bases). This CDR3 has 15 amino acids. Germline V gene data show CDR1 as KGHSH and CDR2 as LQKENI. V was clipped by 3 bases and J by 9 bases, with 18 bases between them. The CDR3, as DNA: TGTGCCAGCTCACCGATACTGGCGGGAACGAGTGAGCAGTTCTTC. Translation: CASSPILAGTSEQFF.

About this clone: One end of the junction does not line up with germline, which may come from a read error. The chain couples TRBV7-9 to TRBJ1-1, with D perhaps matching TRBD1 (5 bases). Looked up from germline, CDR1 is SEHNR and CDR2 is FQNEAQ (reference sequence). The CDR3 runs to 13 residues. This CDR3 reads CASSLDRNTEAFF. The CDR3 nucleotides read TGTGCCAGCAGTTTAGACAGGAACACTGAAGCTTTCTTT.

The chain has TRBV7-6 and TRBJ1-3; D remains unclear. The germline V gene has CDR1 SGHVS and CDR2 FNYEAQ. The germline V and J ends were trimmed by 1 base and 3 bases, with 10 bases remaining between them. This CDR3 spans 15 amino acids. CDR3 DNA: TGTGCCAGCAGCTTAGACGGAGGTCGTGGAAACACCATATATTTT. Translation: CASSLDGGRGNTIYF.

This clone was observed a few times. The chain joins TRBV19 to TRBJ2-5; 8 positions agree with TRBD1. Trimming cost V 1 base and J 5 bases; bases outside gene matches: 3. The CDR3 covers 14 residues. CDR1 and CDR2 (germline): LNHDA, SQIVND (reference sequence). In DNA, the CDR3 is TGTGCCAGTAGTATAGGGACAGGGCGTGAGACCCAGTACTTC. Translated: CASSIGTGRETQYF.

The chain recombines TRBV27 with TRBJ1-1; 8 nucleotides line up with TRBD1. J was trimmed by 3 bases and V by 4 bases; bases with no gene match: 7. The germline CDR1 and CDR2 sequences are MNHEY and SMNVEV (reference sequence). The CDR3 extends over 15 amino acids. The CDR3 sequence is CASSSIRDRYTEAFF. CDR3 coding DNA: TGTGCCAGCAGTTCAATAAGGGACAGGTACACTGAAGCTTTCTTT.

The rearrangement uses TRBV7-6 and TRBJ2-1; D call uncertain. The CDR3 contains 16 residues. Per germline, CDR1 SGHVS and CDR2 FNYEAQ. With 6 bases removed from V and 0 bases from J, the gap between germline ends came to 15 bases. The CDR3 loop reads CASRPDLYSSYNEQFF. As DNA, the CDR3 is TGTGCCAGCAGACCAGACTTGTATAGCTCCTACAATGAGCAGTTCTTC.

V and J are TRBV6-6 and TRBJ1-6, with TRBD1 matching over 7 bases. CDR3 length: 16 residues. CDR1 and CDR2 from the germline V gene are MNHNY and SVGAGI (reference sequence). With V trimmed by 7 bases and J by 6 bases, 12 bases remained unmatched. CDR3 residues: CASKDSDRVFNSPLHF. The CDR3 DNA reads as TGTGCCAGCAAGGATTCCGACAGGGTCTTTAATTCACCCCTCCACTTT.

The chain uses TRBV5-1 and TRBJ1-5; 7 bases match TRBD1. J lost 2 bases, V lost 5 bases, and 7 bases had no gene match. The CDR3 runs to 15 residues. CDR1 SGHRS and CDR2 YFSETQ come from the germline V gene. The CDR3 bases are TGCGCCAGCAGTTTTACAGGGGATGGCAATCAGCCCCAGCATTTT. The encoded protein is CASSFTGDGNQPQHF.

The chain is built from TRBV3-1 (or the pseudogene TRBV3-2) and TRBJ1-5, with D perhaps TRBD1 (5 bases). The length of the CDR3 is 14 residues. Germline-derived CDR1 and CDR2 are LGHDT and YNNKEL (reference sequence). V lost 4 bases and J 6 bases, leaving 13 bases between the germline ends. In DNA, the CDR3 is TGTGCCAGCAGCCCGCAGGGTTGTAGTCAGCCCCAGCATTTT. Amino acid sequence: CASSPQGCSQPQHF.

The genes are TRBV19 and TRBJ1-5; 7 bases map to TRBD1. CDR1 is LNHDA and CDR2 is SQIVND in the germline V gene (reference sequence). With V trimmed by 3 bases and J by 2 bases, 10 bases remained unmatched. The CDR3 contains 17 residues. CDR3 residues: CASSISQHRGGNQPQHF. CDR3 nucleotides: TGTGCCAGTAGTATTTCCCAACACAGGGGCGGCAATCAGCCCCAGCATTTT.

The chain has TRBV3-1 (or the pseudogene TRBV3-2) and TRBJ1-5; D is unclear. Germline lookup yields CDR1 LGHDT and CDR2 YNNKEL (reference sequence). The V gene lost 4 bases and the J gene lost 1 base, with 8 bases spanning the gap. The CDR3 has 14 amino acids. This chain's CDR3 is CASSPAGSNQPQHF. In nucleotides, the CDR3 is TGTGCCAGCAGCCCGGCGGGGAGCAATCAGCCCCAGCATTTT.

CDR3 region: CASSYGQGDTEAFF. CDR3 nucleotides: TGTGCCAGCAGCTACGGACAGGGGGACACTGAAGCTTTCTTT. The chain is built from TRBV13 and TRBJ1-1, with 10 bases identical to TRBD1. Trimming at V came to 4 bases and at J to 3 bases, leaving 2 bases not matched to a gene. The CDR3 has 14 residues. The germline CDR1 and CDR2 sequences are PRHDT and FYEKMQ (reference sequence). The whole variable domain, remainder taken from reference TRBV13 and TRBJ1-1, is AAGVIQSPRHLIKEKRETATLKCYPIPRHDTVYWYQQGPGQDPQFLISFYEKMQSDKGSIPDRFSAQQFSDYHSELNMSSLELGDSALYFCASSYGQGDTEAFFGQGTRLTVV.

The chain combines TRBV19 with TRBJ1-5, with D tentatively TRBD1 (6 bases). This CDR3 comprises 15 residues. Germline CDR1 and CDR2: LNHDA and SQIVND (reference sequence). V lost 10 bases and J 6 bases, leaving 22 bases between the germline ends. CDR3 loop: CATSPDSALGQPQHF. CDR3 nucleotide sequence: TGTGCCACAAGCCCGGACAGCGCTCTCGGTCAGCCCCAGCATTTT.

This chain joins TRBV29-1 and TRBJ1-2; 11 bases are a match to TRBD1. The CDR3 runs to 13 residues. V shed 6 bases and J 4 bases; nucleotides not matched to a gene: 4. CDR1 is SQVTM, CDR2 ANQGSEA, per germline. CDR3 sequence reads: CSVGQGEGYGYTF. CDR3 bases: TGCAGCGTGGGACAGGGGGAAGGCTATGGCTACACCTTC.